This T cell receptor beta chain was captured by sequencing in a study of blood T cell repertoires in COVID-19. Background on the study: Samples of COVID-19 (acute and convalescent) were obtained from the United States, Italy and Spain. Sources were T cells, B-cell-depleted T cells, or PBMCs; the material itself was cDNA or gDNA.

Germline assignment: CDR1 SGHDT and CDR2 YYEEEE. The CDR3 consists of 13 residues. The V end lost 4 bases, the J end lost 6 bases, and 11 bases lay between the germline ends. Per the original methods: Reference gene primer amplification yielded estimated nucleated cell counts. The data were produced by immunoSEQ multiplex PCR, yet TCRdb's version contains in-frame clones alone and is incomplete. V, J and clone size derive from that table, while D and trimming were established from the DNA sequence. The table shows 140,000 or so clones, with 80% to 90% occurring only once. This receptor was obtained from a man in his sixties with active or convalescent COVID-19. The rearrangement uses TRBV5-6 and TRBJ1-5, with TRBD1 as a possible D gene (5 bases). The sequenced sample consisted of peripheral blood. The CDR3 DNA reads TGTGCCAGCAGCCGGGGGTCGGGTCAGCCCCAGCATTTT. It is translated as CASSRGSGQPQHF.